This passage covers 3 T cell receptor beta chains from one sample sequenced in a study of radiotherapy plus CTLA-4 blockade in lung cancer. This table comes from immunoSEQ multiplex PCR, and its TCRdb copy is limited to in-frame clones, with some not included. This sample has fewer than 150,000 clones, with approximately 80% found just once. Sequences were derived from peripheral blood, sampled from a patient treated with radiotherapy plus ipilimumab. These receptor sequences come from a human donor with non-small cell lung cancer who had a partial response to radiotherapy plus ipilimumab.

The V gene is TRBV19, the J gene TRBJ2-7, with 10 bases aligning to TRBD2. This CDR3 is 15 amino acids long. In germline, CDR1 is LNHDA, CDR2 SQIVND (reference sequence). J lost 6 bases, V lost 3 bases, and 8 bases had no gene match. The CDR3 coding sequence is TGTGCCAGTAGTATTAAGAGGACTAGCGGAATCGAGCAGTACTTC. Its protein product is CASSIKRTSGIEQYF.

V is TRBV15 and J is TRBJ1-1; 9 bases are a match to TRBD1. Trimming cost V 1 base and J 4 bases; bases outside gene matches: 4. The CDR3 totals 15 residues. Per germline, CDR1 LNHNV and CDR2 YYDKDF (reference sequence). The CDR3, as DNA: TGTGCCACCAGCAGAGCCGGGACAGGGCCCACTGAAGCTTTCTTT. This encodes CATSRAGTGPTEAFF.

This chain links TRBV19 with TRBJ2-2; the match to TRBD2 covers 8 bases. Germline assignment: CDR1 LNHDA and CDR2 SQIVND (reference sequence). The CDR3 loop spans 18 amino acids. The V and J ends lost 3 bases and 5 bases, in that order; junction bases with no gene match: 14. This CDR3 is CASSMLQGLDLGTGELFF. The CDR3 nucleotides read TGTGCCAGTAGTATGCTCCAGGGACTAGATTTGGGAACCGGGGAGCTGTTTTTT.